The 14 T cell receptor beta chains listed next were all sequenced from one sample in a study of blood T cell repertoires in COVID-19. Sequencing was performed with immunoSEQ multiplex PCR; in TCRdb, only in-frame clones are kept and a portion is missing. This table has fewer than 400,000 clones, around 86% appearing once. Material for sequencing was peripheral blood. The source of these receptors is a human donor in a cohort sampled during active COVID-19.

This clone was counted a single time. The chain is built from TRBV3-1 (or the pseudogene TRBV3-2) and TRBJ1-2; the D gene is possibly TRBD1 (6 bases). The germline V gene has CDR1 LGHDT and CDR2 YNNKEL (reference sequence). V shed 2 bases and J shed 6 bases, with 16 bases lying between them. This CDR3 region has 15 residues. In nucleotides, the CDR3 is TGTGCCAGCAGCCAAATTACCTCCAGGGGTCATGGCTACACCTTC. Protein sequence: CASSQITSRGHGYTF.

This rearrangement joins TRBV30 to TRBJ1-1, with TRBD1 identical over 8 bases. Trimming took 4 bases from V and 6 from J; bases not matched to a gene: 13. The CDR3 spans 15 residues. Germline V lookup: CDR1 GTSNPN, CDR2 SVGIG (reference sequence). The CDR3: CAWTHIGQGLSEAFF. The CDR3 DNA sequence: TGTGCCTGGACCCATATTGGACAGGGATTGTCTGAAGCTTTCTTT.

V usage is TRBV7-2 and J usage is TRBJ2-3; TRBD1 matches at 7 bases. The CDR3 is 15 residues long. Germline lookup yields CDR1 SGHTA and CDR2 FQGNSA. V trimming: 6 bases; J trimming: 1 base; junction bases outside the gene matches: 7. The DNA of the CDR3 is TGTGCCAGCAGTCCTGACAGGGTGGGCACAGATACGCAGTATTTT. This translates into CASSPDRVGTDTQYF.

The chain has TRBV7-6 and TRBJ1-1; no clear D. Trimming took 5 bases from V and 1 from J, leaving 17 bases between them. CDR1 is SGHVS, CDR2 FNYEAQ, per germline. The CDR3 consists of 16 residues. The CDR3 is CASSPGPEIGNTEAFF. For the CDR3, the DNA is TGTGCCAGCAGCCCCGGTCCCGAGATCGGGAACACTGAAGCTTTCTTT.

The rearrangement joins TRBV18 to TRBJ1-1; the match to TRBD1 covers 7 bases. Germline loops: CDR1 KGHSH, CDR2 LQKENI. The CDR3 is made up of 16 amino acids. V lost 2 bases to trimming and J lost 0 bases; unmatched junction nucleotides: 6. CDR3 protein: CASSPSTGALNTEAFF. CDR3 nucleotides: TGTGCCAGCTCACCATCCACAGGGGCCTTGAACACTGAAGCTTTCTTT.

V is TRBV2 and J is TRBJ2-5, with 11 bases that match TRBD2. V shed 6 bases, J shed 7 bases, and the junction held 7 bases outside the gene matches. CDR1 is SNHLY and CDR2 is FYNNEI in the germline V gene. This CDR3 contains 14 residues. The CDR3 loop is CASSRGTSGGTQYF. The CDR3 DNA is TGTGCCAGCAGCCGCGGGACTAGCGGAGGGACCCAGTACTTC.

V is TRBV28 and J is TRBJ1-4, with D maybe TRBD1 (5 bases). CDR1 and CDR2 (germline): MDHEN, SYDVKM. V gave up 6 bases and J gave up 8 bases, with 16 bases separating them. This CDR3 has 14 amino acids. The CDR3 DNA is TGTGCCAGCAGACCCTCCGGGGGTAGGGAAAAACTGTTTTTT. As protein: CASRPSGGREKLFF.

The gene calls are TRBV28 and TRBJ1-4, with D unresolved. CDR3 size: 13 residues. Germline V gene lookup returns CDR1 MDHEN and CDR2 SYDVKM. Trimming took 8 bases from V and 7 from J, leaving 14 bases between them. The CDR3 protein is CASLRTGAEKLFF. As DNA, the CDR3 is TGTGCCAGCCTTAGGACGGGAGCTGAAAAACTGTTTTTT. Variable domain in full (rest from reference TRBV28 and TRBJ1-4): DVKVTQSSRYLVKRTGEKVFLECVQDMDHENMFWYRQDPGLGLRLIYFSYDVKMKEKGDIPEGYSVSREKKERFSLILESASTNQTSMYLCASLRTGAEKLFFGSGTQLSVL.

This sequence joins TRBV5-1 and TRBJ2-5, with 7 bases that match TRBD2. Germline V gene lookup returns CDR1 SGHRS and CDR2 YFSETQ. Trimming took 1 base from V and 0 from J; bases not matched to a gene: 6. The CDR3 consists of 16 residues. The CDR3, as DNA: TGCGCCAGCAGCTTGCAGCCTAGCGGTAACCAAGAGACCCAGTACTTC. Its translation: CASSLQPSGNQETQYF.

The V gene is TRBV5-1, the J gene TRBJ1-4, with D possibly being TRBD1 (5 bases). Between the trimmed V and J ends, which lost 0 bases and 6 bases, there was a span of 12 bases. The CDR3 runs 15 residues. Looked up from germline, CDR1 is SGHRS and CDR2 is YFSETQ. DNA of the CDR3: TGCGCCAGCAGCTTGGAGCCAGGGAGGGATGAAAAACTGTTTTTT. This sequence encodes CASSLEPGRDEKLFF.

CDR3 amino acids: CASSQETGFRTKANTGELFF. The CDR3 DNA reads TGCGCCAGCAGCCAAGAGACAGGGTTTCGGACGAAGGCGAACACCGGGGAGCTGTTTTTT. The V and J genes are TRBV4-1 and TRBJ2-2, with TRBD1 matching over 7 bases. With 0 bases clipped from V and 0 bases from J, the junction kept 13 bases outside the gene matches. CDR3 length equals 20 residues. Germline V gene lookup returns CDR1 MGHRA and CDR2 YSYEKL.

This clone was picked up a small number of times. The rearrangement joins TRBV6-5 to TRBJ2-3, with D perhaps TRBD2 (6 bases). V lost 2 bases, J lost 4 bases, and 13 bases lay in between. The germline V gene encodes CDR1 MNHEY and CDR2 SVGAGI. The CDR3 totals 15 residues. CDR3 nucleotides: TGTGCCAGCAGTTACCGGACCGGAGGGTCAGATACGCAGTATTTT. Protein product: CASSYRTGGSDTQYF.

The CDR3 DNA follows: TGTGCAAGTCGCTTAGCACCTGGACAGGGGGCTTTTTGCTACGAGCAGTACTTC. This sequence encodes CASRLAPGQGAFCYEQYF. The gene calls are TRBV12-2 and TRBJ2-7; the DNA was not compared with TRBD1, the D call given in the table. TRBV12-2 is flagged as a pseudogene. This CDR3 has 18 residues.

This clone was recorded only once. The rearrangement uses TRBV18 and TRBJ2-6, with D possibly matching TRBD1 (6 bases). CDR1 KGHSH and CDR2 LQKENI come from the germline V gene. This CDR3 region has 15 residues. V was clipped by 2 bases and J by 3 bases, with 8 bases between them. The CDR3 is CASSPSGDGANVLTF. The CDR3 DNA is TGTGCCAGCTCACCATCAGGGGATGGGGCCAACGTCCTGACTTTC.